This T cell receptor (beta chain) was sequenced for a study of blood T cells in healthy people across ages. A second PCR of 7 to 11 cycles used a sample-barcoded 5' primer and a J-beta primer mix. TCRdb re-called the 5' RACE reads through MiXCR, storing one row per CDR3 protein. In the table there are about 800,000 distinct CDR3 sequences, about 46% of which are singletons. The length of the CDR3 is 14 residues. CDR1 is MNHNS and CDR2 is SASEGT in the germline V gene. After removal of 2 bases from V and 9 bases from J, the junction contained 9 bases not matched to a gene. This clonotype has only a few counts.

The chain uses TRBV6-1 and TRBJ2-5; 7 bases are shared with TRBD2. Sequenced input: blood. The clonotype was recovered from an elderly man in good health. The CDR3 DNA reads as TGTGCCAGCAGTGAAAGGGACTGGGGAGGGGCCCAGTACTTC. Residues: CASSERDWGGAQYF.